A selection of T cell receptor beta chains follows, all from one sample in a study of blood T cell repertoires in COVID-19. The table came from immunoSEQ multiplex PCR; TCRdb's copy has only in-frame clones and leaves some out. This table holds a few hundred thousand clones, approximately 91% found once. Sequenced sample: PBMCs or T cells enriched from blood (not recorded which). These receptors all stem from a woman aged 30 to 39 who had recovered from COVID-19. The CDR3 runs from the conserved cysteine through the conserved F or W. Fields, in order: V gene, clone size, D gene, J gene, CDR3 DNA, CDR3 protein. D genes are given only for firm matches. The size entry is marked missing in some rows and otherwise reads once, few, many or a size class.

>TRBV5-1|-|TRBD1|TRBJ1-6
TGCGCCAGCAGCTTCATTAGCCAGGGGGATTACTCCTATAATTCACCCCTCCACTTT
CASSFISQGDYSYNSPLHF
>TRBV2|-|TRBD1|TRBJ2-7
TGTGCCAGCAGCGTGGACAGGGCTACCTACGAGCAGTACTTC
CASSVDRATYEQYF
>TRBV3-1/TRBV3-2|-|-|TRBJ1-2
TGTGCCAGCAGCCAAGATCAAGGCGGGGGCGGTGGCTACACCTTC
CASSQDQGGGGGYTF
>TRBV4-1|-|-|TRBJ2-3
TGCGCCAGCAGCTCTACCCTAGCCCTCGGGGGCACAGATACGCAGTATTTT
CASSSTLALGGTDTQYF
>TRBV28|-|TRBD1|TRBJ1-4
TGTGCCAGCAGGTTCCCGGGACAGGGTCGTGAAAAACTGTTTTTT
CASRFPGQGREKLFF
>TRBV27|-|-|TRBJ1-1
TGTGCCAGTGGGGCTTCGGGGAGGGAAGCTTTCTTT
CASGASGREAFF
>TRBV19|-|-|TRBJ2-5
TGTGCCAGTAGTATAGATCTCCGGGGTTGGGGCCAAGAGACCCAGTACTTC
CASSIDLRGWGQETQYF
>TRBV18|-|-|TRBJ1-5
TGTGCCAGCTCACCCCTGGAAGTACTAAATCAGCCCCAGCATTTT
CASSPLEVLNQPQHF
>TRBV10-3|few|TRBD2|TRBJ2-7
TGTGCCATCAAACAGACTAGCGGGAGTTACGAGCAGTACTTC
CAIKQTSGSYEQYF
>TRBV27|-|-|TRBJ1-2
TGTGCCAGCAGTTTTCTCGTCTCGGGGGGCTGGAAGGGGGGCTACACCTTC
CASSFLVSGGWKGGYTF
>TRBV19|-|-|TRBJ2-1
TGTGCCAGTAACGGGATAAGTTGGCAGGGGCGGGATGAGCAGTTCTTC
CASNGISWQGRDEQFF
>TRBV9|-|-|TRBJ2-7
TGTGCCAGCAGCGTAGGGCGCGGGTCCACCTACGAGCAGTACTTC
CASSVGRGSTYEQYF
>TRBV3-1/TRBV3-2|-|TRBD2|TRBJ2-7
TGTGCCAGCAGCCGGGGACTAGCGGGAGATTACGAGCAGTACTTC
CASSRGLAGDYEQYF
>TRBV28|-|-|TRBJ2-7
TGTGCCAGCAGGCGTCCGGGAAATCCCTACGAGCAGTACTTC
CASRRPGNPYEQYF
>TRBV20-1|-|-|TRBJ2-3
TGCAGTGCTAGTCCCAGGGGAGCTAGCACAGATACGCAGTATTTT
CSASPRGASTDTQYF
>TRBV11-2|-|TRBD1|TRBJ1-5
TGTGCCAGCAGCTACGGACAGGGGGTAGGGCCCCAGCATTTT
CASSYGQGVGPQHF
>TRBV5-1|-|TRBD2|TRBJ2-1
TGCGCCAGCAGCTTGAACGGTCTAGCGGGGGGGCCTGGTTACAATGAGCAGTTCTTC
CASSLNGLAGGPGYNEQFF
>TRBV19|once|TRBD1|TRBJ1-4
TGTGCCAGTAGTTCACCTAGCGAGCCGGGACAGGGGTCTGAAAAACTGTTTTTT
CASSSPSEPGQGSEKLFF
>TRBV6-1|-|-|TRBJ1-5
TGTGCCAGCAGTGAAGAAGAGGGGGTTTGGCATCAGCCCCAGCATTTT
CASSEEEGVWHQPQHF
>TRBV5-4|-|TRBD1|TRBJ2-7
TGTGCCAGCAGCCTCGACAGGGATGGGAACTACGAGCAGTACTTC
CASSLDRDGNYEQYF
>TRBV30|-|-|TRBJ1-2
TGTGCCTGGAGTGTGGGGCTGTCGTCGGACTATGGCTACACCTTC
CAWSVGLSSDYGYTF
>TRBV11-3|-|-|TRBJ1-4
TGTGCCAGCAGCTTAGATCCAGGCGCAACTAATGAAAAACTGTTTTTT
CASSLDPGATNEKLFF
>TRBV18|-|-|TRBJ1-5
TGTGCCAGCTCACCAGGGGCGGGGAGTCAGCCCCAGCATTTT
CASSPGAGSQPQHF
>TRBV11-2|-|-|TRBJ2-7
TGTGCCAGCTCAGCACAGGGAGAAGCCTACGAGCAGTACTTC
CASSAQGEAYEQYF
>TRBV28|-|TRBD1|TRBJ2-2
TGTGCCAGCAGTTCACCGGGACAGCTGAACACCGGGGAGCTGTTTTTT
CASSSPGQLNTGELFF
>TRBV7-9|-|-|TRBJ1-2
TGTGCCAGCAGCTTAGGCTTAGGGGTTAACTATGGCTACACCTTC
CASSLGLGVNYGYTF
>TRBV27|-|-|TRBJ1-4
TGTGCCAGCAGTTTGTCCACCCGATGGACGGGGTATGAAAAACTGTTTTTT
CASSLSTRWTGYEKLFF
>TRBV15|-|-|TRBJ1-1
TGTGCCACCAGCAGACAGGGGTTCCCTGAAGCTTTCTTT
CATSRQGFPEAFF
>TRBV7-3|-|-|TRBJ1-6
TGTGCCAGCAGCTTAGGGTCAGGCTCCTATAATTCACCCCTCCACTTT
CASSLGSGSYNSPLHF
>TRBV28|-|-|TRBJ1-5
TGTGCCAGCAGACTAGGGTGGGATCAGCCCCAGCATTTT
CASRLGWDQPQHF
>TRBV15|-|TRBD1|TRBJ1-6
TGTGCCACCAGCAGAGGGGACGGACAGGTCCCCCTCCACTTT
CATSRGDGQVPLHF
>TRBV30|-|-|TRBJ1-2
TGTGCCTGGAGTGTAGAGAACTATGGCTACACCTTC
CAWSVENYGYTF
>TRBV2|-|TRBD1|TRBJ1-1
TGTGCCAGCAGTAATCGGGAGGGGACAGGGAAAACTGAAGCTTTCTTT
CASSNREGTGKTEAFF
>TRBV5-1|-|TRBD1|TRBJ2-2
TGCGCCAGCAGCTTGGTCGGACAGGGTAGCCTCACCGGGGAGCTGTTTTTT
CASSLVGQGSLTGELFF
>TRBV9|-|-|TRBJ1-2
TGTGCCAGCAGCGGGGCAGGCAACTCCCCGAAACTGGGCTACACCTTC
CASSGAGNSPKLGYTF
>TRBV7-2|-|TRBD2|TRBJ2-2
TGTGCCAGCAGCATTAGCGGGGCGCCAACCGGGGAGCTGTTTTTT
CASSISGAPTGELFF
>TRBV24-1|-|TRBD1|TRBJ1-4
TGTGCCACCAGTGATCCGACAGGGGCCGGTGAAAAACTGTTTTTT
CATSDPTGAGEKLFF
>TRBV19|-|-|TRBJ1-1
TGTGCCAGTAGTATGACGTGGAGCACTGAAGCTTTCTTT
CASSMTWSTEAFF
>TRBV6-5|-|-|TRBJ1-1
TGTGCCACCACCCGGGGACAATTGGCTTTCTTT
CATTRGQLAFF
>TRBV27|-|TRBD1|TRBJ1-1
TGTGCCAGCAGGTGGACAGGCCCGGGTGGGGTGAACACTGAAGCTTTCTTT
CASRWTGPGGVNTEAFF
>TRBV7-2|-|-|TRBJ2-7
TGTGCCAGCAGCTCCCGGGGGTCCTTGCTCGCTAGGGTCCCCTACGAGCAGTACTTC
CASSSRGSLLARVPYEQYF
>TRBV19|-|-|TRBJ2-1
TGTGCCAGTAGGCAGGGCGAGCAGTTCTTC
CASRQGEQFF
>TRBV11-3|-|TRBD1|TRBJ2-7
TGTGCCAGCAGCTTGACAGGGGGTGAGAAGGTCGAGCAGTACTTC
CASSLTGGEKVEQYF
>TRBV7-3|-|-|TRBJ1-5
TGTGCCAGCAGCCTTGGGGGCTCTCAGCCCCAGCATTTT
CASSLGGSQPQHF
>TRBV10-2|-|TRBD1|TRBJ1-1
TGCGCCAGCAGTGACCCCCCAGGGGGCGCGGAAGCTTTCTTT
CASSDPPGGAEAFF
>TRBV19|-|-|TRBJ1-1
TGTGCCAGTAGTATACCACAGGGTCGGGACACTGAAGCTTTCTTT
CASSIPQGRDTEAFF
>TRBV28|once|-|TRBJ1-5
TGTGCCAGCAGTTTTTCGGGAAATCAGCCCCAGCATTTT
CASSFSGNQPQHF
>TRBV6-2/TRBV6-3|-|TRBD1|TRBJ1-5
TGTGCCAGCAGCCCCCGGGACAGGCCGTATCCGCCCCAGCATTTT
CASSPRDRPYPPQHF
>TRBV5-1|-|-|TRBJ1-2
TGCGCCAGCAGCTTGGACAGAGAATATGGCTACACCTTC
CASSLDREYGYTF
>TRBV9|-|-|TRBJ1-5
TGTGCCAGCAGCGTAGACGGTCAGGGTCGGGCCCAGCATTTT
CASSVDGQGRAQHF
>TRBV11-2|-|-|TRBJ1-1
TGTGCCAGCAGCTTAGTCATTTGGGGGGTTACTGAAGCTTTCTTT
CASSLVIWGVTEAFF
>TRBV7-8|-|-|TRBJ1-6
TGTGCCAGCAGCTCGGTGACACCAGGTTCACCCCTCCACTTT
CASSSVTPGSPLHF
>TRBV5-6|-|-|TRBJ1-1
TGTGCCAGCAGCTTGGTCAGACGGGTGAACACTGAAGCTTTCTTT
CASSLVRRVNTEAFF